What follows are 8 T cell receptor beta chains derived from one specimen sequenced in a study of T cells expressing NK-cell markers. TCRdb re-called the 5' RACE reads; every CDR3 protein appears as one record, without DNA. The listing contains 500,000 to 700,000 distinct CDR3 sequences. Sequences were obtained from blood T cells: a sorted CD56 or NKG2C T cell subset, CD4+ or CD8+ T cells, or bulk PBMC T cells (not recorded which). Receptor source: a man aged 18 to 30 in good health.

V gene TRBV29-1 combines with J gene TRBJ1-1; TCRdb proposes TRBD1, but this gene call is untestable without DNA. This CDR3 has 13 amino acids. Germline V gene data show CDR1 as SQVTM and CDR2 as ANQGSEA. The CDR3 reads CSASTGYYTEAFF.

The chain combines TRBV29-1 with TRBJ2-5; the TRBD2 assignment by TCRdb is unverifiable without DNA. CDR3 length: 14 amino acids. Germline CDR1 reads SQVTM; CDR2 reads ANQGSEA. The CDR3 here is CSVMMGGPGETQYF. The variable domain in full, completed from reference TRBV29-1 and TRBJ2-5, reads SAVISQKPSRDICQRGTSLTIQCQVDSQVTMMFWYRQQPGQSLTLIATANQGSEATYESGFVIDKFPISRPNLTFSTLTVSNMSPEDSSIYLCSVMMGGPGETQYFGPGTRLLVL.

The chain is built from TRBV6-2 or TRBV6-3 and TRBJ1-5; absent DNA, TCRdb's TRBD1 call cannot be checked. Germline V CDR1 and CDR2: MNHEY, SVGEGT. The CDR3 contains 13 residues. The chain's CDR3 is CASSPLWSQPQHF.

This sequence joins TRBV28 and TRBJ2-5; the D call from TCRdb, TRBD2, cannot be confirmed without DNA. The germline gives CDR1 MDHEN, CDR2 SYDVKM. This CDR3 region has 16 residues. The CDR3 sequence: CASSPPRAGGGETQYF.

V and J are TRBV7-3 and TRBJ2-1. The V gene's germline CDR1 is SGHTA and CDR2 FQGTGA. The CDR3 loop spans 13 amino acids. The CDR3 is CASSLVQGREQFF.

This rearrangement joins TRBV6-5 to TRBJ1-1. Germline assignment: CDR1 MNHEY and CDR2 SVGAGI. CDR3 length: 16 residues. CDR3 sequence: CASSYVRGFMNTEAFF.

The chain links TRBV10-3 to TRBJ2-5; TCRdb lists TRBD1, though no DNA is available to test this call. This CDR3 comprises 13 residues. CDR1 ENHRY and CDR2 SYGVKD come from the germline V gene. The CDR3 region is CAISGGKKETQYF.

The J gene is TRBJ1-5, the V gene TRBV12-3 or TRBV12-4; TCRdb lists TRBD1, though no DNA is available to test this call. The CDR3 extends over 15 amino acids. The CDR3 region is CASSLGWGAGQPQHF.